This T cell receptor beta chain was observed in a study of CD8+CD57+ T cells in acquired aplastic anemia. In the study overall: Across the sorted CD4+ and CD8+ cells, DNA amounts averaged 3.2 ug. Whole-study findings and limits: Simpson's diversity of CD8+ cells was not significantly different in patients compared with controls. In common between the patients and the controls were approximately 28 CD8+ CDR3 sequences.

Flow cytometry had shown expanded CD8+CD57+ cells in the patients chosen for sequencing. Severe acquired aplastic anemia was the diagnosis recorded for all patients. As to this clonotype: Its antigen remains unidentified. The junction departs from the called germline gene at one end, perhaps through a read error.

The CDR3 consists of 14 residues. Germline values: CDR1 ENHRY, CDR2 SYGVKD. TCR beta VDJ combinations and CDR3 sequences were profiled from genomic DNA. TCRdb redid the calling of the reads with MiXCR, one entry per CDR3 protein. This table has about half a million distinct CDR3 sequences, less than 35% appearing once. The sample was sorted CD4+, CD8+, or CD8+CD57+ T cells (not recorded which) from PBMCs. This chain joins TRBV10-3 and TRBJ2-7; D is unresolved. This clonotype was obtained from a human donor with aplastic anemia. The CDR3 loop is CASSLSRQSYEQYF. CDR3 bases: TGTGCCAGCAGTTTATCTCGGCAGAGCTACGAGCAGTACTTC.